The sequence of this TCR beta chain was determined in a study of cytomegalovirus exposure and HLA in healthy donors. As concerns this clone: Its antigen is unidentified.

CDR3 length: 13 residues. The V end was cut by 0 bases, the J end by 2 bases, with 4 bases between. In germline, CDR1 is MDHEN, CDR2 SYDVKM. PCR used 60 Vbeta primers and 13 Jbeta primers. Profiled with immunoSEQ multiplex PCR; TCRdb holds only in-frame clones, not every one. The sample lists about 200,000 clones; about 80% were seen once. Whole-study results and caveats: In an earlier analysis, most TCR beta V segments were productive about 90% or about 30% of the time.

The genes are TRBV28 and TRBJ1-1; the D is unclear. The sample consisted of PBMCs. The TCR was taken from a man in his forties or fifties in good health and CMV-seronegative. The CDR3 nucleotides read TGTGCCAGCAGTTTATGGTTAAACACTGAAGCTTTCTTT. Encoded protein: CASSLWLNTEAFF. Looking up the rest from reference TRBV28 and TRBJ1-1 gives the full variable domain: DVKVTQSSRYLVKRTGEKVFLECVQDMDHENMFWYRQDPGLGLRLIYFSYDVKMKEKGDIPEGYSVSREKKERFSLILESASTNQTSMYLCASSLWLNTEAFFGQGTRLTVV.